What follows is one T cell receptor beta chain and its context. What it recognizes is unknown. One entry per CDR3 protein, called by TCRdb with MiXCR from the 5' RACE reads. The sample consists of 1.5 million or so distinct CDR3 sequences, roughly a third of them appearing once. The CDR3 has 15 amino acids. Trimming left V 0 bases short and J 0 bases short, with 6 bases between. The data were obtained in a study of identical twins. The study's findings and limits: Within monozygotic twins, out-of-frame TCR alpha sharing was underestimated by the models.

The chain couples TRBV12-3 or TRBV12-4 to TRBJ2-1; a weak D match, TRBD2 (6 bases). The sequenced sample consisted of cord blood. The source of this sequence is a newborn girl in good health. CDR3 in DNA: TGTGCCAGCAGTTTAGCGGAGGGCTCCTACAATGAGCAGTTCTTC. This translates into CASSLAEGSYNEQFF.